This T cell receptor beta chain was profiled in a study of memory CD4+ T cells and cytomegalovirus serostatus. In the study overall: Of the healthy Belgian adults, 9 or 10 were CMV seropositive and approximately 24 seronegative. Study-level findings and limits: 67 of 164 known CMV-associated TCRbeta sequences appeared in CD4+ memory.

Germline-derived CDR1 and CDR2 are KGHSH and LQKENI. CDR3 length: 11 residues. Between the trimmed V and J ends, which lost 5 bases and 6 bases, there was a span of 7 bases. This clone has a single count. As yet, its antigen is unknown. Some clones are missing from TCRdb's copy, which holds only in-frame ones; the method was immunoSEQ multiplex PCR. The sample carries under 75,000 clones, 60% to 85% recorded once. The sort gate was single viable CD3+CD4+CD8-CD45RO+ cells for memory CD4+ T cells. CD4+ T cells were isolated by positive magnetic selection. This clonotype was sampled from an adult in good health and CMV-seronegative. Some clones in this sample may be carry-over from other donors' samples. The sequencing sample was made of memory CD4+ T cells from blood. The rearrangement links TRBV18 to TRBJ1-2; D call uncertain. The CDR3 DNA reads as TGTGCCAGCTCATATGGGGATGGCTACACCTTC. Protein: CASSYGDGYTF.